This TCR beta chain stems from a study of CXCR3-negative and CXCR3-positive naive CD8 T cells. Study background: Across all libraries, TRB reads numbered approximately 150 million, with about 1.5 +/- 0.3 million in each library. Study-wide findings and caveats: Diversity in memory CD8+ cells fell much lower than the comparably high levels seen in both naive subsets.

UMI-labeled 5' RACE TRB cDNA libraries were prepared from the cells. TCRdb re-called the 5' RACE reads and gives one entry per CDR3 protein, without DNA. Recorded for this sample: tens of thousands of distinct CDR3 sequences. Germline V gene data show CDR1 as MDHEN and CDR2 as SYDVKM. The CDR3 sequence is 13 residues long. In regard to this clonotype: The target antigen is unknown.

The receptor comes from a human donor in good health. Some clones in this sample may be carry-over from other donors' samples. The chain recombines TRBV28 with TRBJ2-7; TCRdb proposes TRBD1, but this gene call is untestable without DNA. Sequencing was performed on naive CXCR3- CD8+ T cells from blood. Subset: CD45RO-CCR7+CD27+CD95- naive CD8+ T cells lacking CXCR3 (TNR3-). CDR3 region: CASSLPLGNEQYF.